This TCR beta chain was observed in a study of OX40 agonist ivuxolimab in advanced cancers. This clone is judged medium-sized. Sequencing used immunoSEQ multiplex PCR; TCRdb keeps in-frame clones, though not all of them. The sample records approximately 17,000 clones, 80% to 95% being singletons. There are 14 residues in the CDR3. Germline V gene data show CDR1 as SEHNR and CDR2 as FQNEAQ (reference sequence). V was pared by 3 bases and J by 5 bases, with 13 bases between. The chain combines TRBV7-9 with TRBJ2-5; maybe TRBD2 (5 bases). The specimen was CD4+ or CD8+ T cells sorted from blood, collected in a trial of the OX40 agonist ivuxolimab. The sequence came from an adult with an advanced solid tumor such as melanoma, head and neck, liver or kidney cancer. The CDR3 loop is CASSFGEGPETQYF. The CDR3 region has the DNA TGTGCCAGCAGCTTTGGTGAGGGCCCGGAGACCCAGTACTTC. The full variable domain, completed using reference TRBV7-9 and TRBJ2-5, is DTGVSQNPRHKITKRGQNVTFRCDPISEHNRLYWYRQTLGQGPEFLTYFQNEAQLEKSRLLSDRFSAERPKGSFSTLEIQRTEQGDSAMYLCASSFGEGPETQYFGPGTRLLVL.